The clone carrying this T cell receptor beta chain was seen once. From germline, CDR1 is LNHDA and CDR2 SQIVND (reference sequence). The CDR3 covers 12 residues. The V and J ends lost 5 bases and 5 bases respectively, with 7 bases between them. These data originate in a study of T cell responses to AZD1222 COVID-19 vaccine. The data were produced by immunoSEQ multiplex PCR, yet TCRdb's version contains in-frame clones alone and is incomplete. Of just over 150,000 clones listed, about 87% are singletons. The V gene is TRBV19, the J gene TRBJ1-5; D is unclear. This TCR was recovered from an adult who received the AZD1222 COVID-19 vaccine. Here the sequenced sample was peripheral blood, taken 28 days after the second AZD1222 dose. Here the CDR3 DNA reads TGTGCCAGTAGTGGAGAGTATCAGCCCCAGCATTTT. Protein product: CASSGEYQPQHF.